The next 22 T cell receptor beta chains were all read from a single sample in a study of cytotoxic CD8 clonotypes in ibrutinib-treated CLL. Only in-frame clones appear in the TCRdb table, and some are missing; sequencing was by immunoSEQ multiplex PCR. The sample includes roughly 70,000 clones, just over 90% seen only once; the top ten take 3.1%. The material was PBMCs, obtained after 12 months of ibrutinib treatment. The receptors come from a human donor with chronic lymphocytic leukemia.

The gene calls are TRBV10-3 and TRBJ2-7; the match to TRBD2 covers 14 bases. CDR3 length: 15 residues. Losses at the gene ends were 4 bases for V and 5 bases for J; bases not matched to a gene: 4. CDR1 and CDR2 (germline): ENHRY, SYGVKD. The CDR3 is CAISGLAGGPHEQYF. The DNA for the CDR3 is TGTGCCATCAGTGGACTAGCGGGAGGGCCCCACGAGCAGTACTTC.

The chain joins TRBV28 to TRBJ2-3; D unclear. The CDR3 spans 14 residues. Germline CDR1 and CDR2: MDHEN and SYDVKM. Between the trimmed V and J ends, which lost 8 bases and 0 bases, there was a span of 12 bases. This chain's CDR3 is CASARFTSTDTQYF. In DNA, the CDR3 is TGTGCCAGCGCCCGGTTCACTAGCACAGATACGCAGTATTTT.

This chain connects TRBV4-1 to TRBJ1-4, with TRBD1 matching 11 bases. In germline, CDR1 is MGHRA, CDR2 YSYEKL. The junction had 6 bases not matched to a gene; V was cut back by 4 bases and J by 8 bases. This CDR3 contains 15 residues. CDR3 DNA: TGCGCCAGCAGCCTACCGGGACAGGGGGGCGAAAAACTGTTTTTT. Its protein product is CASSLPGQGGEKLFF.

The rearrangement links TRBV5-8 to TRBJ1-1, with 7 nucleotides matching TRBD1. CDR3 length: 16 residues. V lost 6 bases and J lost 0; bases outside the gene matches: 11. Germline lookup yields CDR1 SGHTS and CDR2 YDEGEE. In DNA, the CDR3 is TGTGCCAGCAACGATGGACAGGCGAACATGAACACTGAAGCTTTCTTT. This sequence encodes CASNDGQANMNTEAFF.

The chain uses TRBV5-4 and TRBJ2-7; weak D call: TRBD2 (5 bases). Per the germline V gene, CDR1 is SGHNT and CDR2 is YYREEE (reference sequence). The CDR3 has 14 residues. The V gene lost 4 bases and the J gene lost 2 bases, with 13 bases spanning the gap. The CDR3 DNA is TGTGCCAGCAGCCCCGGGGAACACCCCTACGAGCAGTACTTC. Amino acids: CASSPGEHPYEQYF.

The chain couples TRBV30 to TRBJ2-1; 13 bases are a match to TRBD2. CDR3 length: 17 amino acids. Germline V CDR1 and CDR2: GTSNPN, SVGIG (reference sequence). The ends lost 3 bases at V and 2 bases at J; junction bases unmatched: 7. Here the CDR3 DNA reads TGTGCCTGGAGCCCGCGACTAGCGGGAGGACCCTACAATGAGCAGTTCTTC. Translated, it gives CAWSPRLAGGPYNEQFF.

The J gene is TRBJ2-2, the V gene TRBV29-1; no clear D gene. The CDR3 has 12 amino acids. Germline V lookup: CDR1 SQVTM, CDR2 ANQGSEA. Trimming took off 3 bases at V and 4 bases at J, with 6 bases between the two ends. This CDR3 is CSVDRSTGELFF. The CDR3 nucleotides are TGCAGCGTTGACCGTAGCACCGGGGAGCTGTTTTTT.

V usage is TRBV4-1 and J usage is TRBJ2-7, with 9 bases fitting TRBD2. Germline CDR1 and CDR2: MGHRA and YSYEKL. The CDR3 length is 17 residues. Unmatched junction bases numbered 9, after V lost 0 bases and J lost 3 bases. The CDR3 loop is CASSQDFLAGPHYEQYF. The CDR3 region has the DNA TGCGCCAGCAGCCAAGATTTTCTAGCGGGACCACACTACGAGCAGTACTTC.

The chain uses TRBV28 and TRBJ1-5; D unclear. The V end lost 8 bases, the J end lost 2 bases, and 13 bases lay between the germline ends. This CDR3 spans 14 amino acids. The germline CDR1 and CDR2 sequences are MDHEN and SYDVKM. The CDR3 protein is CASLTSLGNQPQHF. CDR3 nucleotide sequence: TGTGCCAGCCTAACAAGTCTCGGCAATCAGCCCCAGCATTTT.

CDR3 region: CASSFGGLNEQYF. For the CDR3, the DNA is TGTGCCAGCAGTTTCGGGGGTTTGAACGAGCAGTACTTC. The chain links TRBV27 to TRBJ2-7; a weak D match, TRBD2 (6 bases). This CDR3 contains 13 residues. The germline CDR1 and CDR2 sequences are MNHEY and SMNVEV (reference sequence). The V gene lost 3 bases and the J gene lost 5 bases, with 11 bases spanning the gap.

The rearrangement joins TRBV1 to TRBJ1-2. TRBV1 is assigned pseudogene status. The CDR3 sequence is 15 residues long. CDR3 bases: TGCACCAGCAGCCAAGATCTGGGTAGTCTAAGTGGCTACACCTTC. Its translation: CTSSQDLGSLSGYTF.

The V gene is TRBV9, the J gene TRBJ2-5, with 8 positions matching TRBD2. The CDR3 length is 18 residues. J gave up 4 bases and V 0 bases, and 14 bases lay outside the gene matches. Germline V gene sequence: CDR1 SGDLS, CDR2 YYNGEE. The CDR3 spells CASSVDPAGVGTRETQYF. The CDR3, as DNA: TGTGCCAGCAGCGTAGATCCAGCGGGAGTGGGTACACGAGAGACCCAGTACTTC.

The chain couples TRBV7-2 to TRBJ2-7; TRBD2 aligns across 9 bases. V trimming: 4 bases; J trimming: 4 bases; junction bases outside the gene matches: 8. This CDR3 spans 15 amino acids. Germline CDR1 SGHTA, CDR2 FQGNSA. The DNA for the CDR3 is TGTGCCAGCAGCTCACCCCGGACTAGCGCTTACGAGCAGTACTTC. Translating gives CASSSPRTSAYEQYF. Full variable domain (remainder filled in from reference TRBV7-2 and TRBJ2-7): GAGVSQSPSNKVTEKGKDVELRCDPISGHTALYWYRQSLGQGLEFLIYFQGNSAPDKSGLPSDRFSAERTGGSVSTLTIQRTQQEDSAVYLCASSSPRTSAYEQYFGPGTRLTVT.

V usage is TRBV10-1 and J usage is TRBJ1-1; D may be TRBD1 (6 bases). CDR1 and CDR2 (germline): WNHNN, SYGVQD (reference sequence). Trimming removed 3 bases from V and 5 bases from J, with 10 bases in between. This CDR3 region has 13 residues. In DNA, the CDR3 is TGCGCCAGCAGTGATACAGGGCTTACTGAAGCTTTCTTT. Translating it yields CASSDTGLTEAFF.

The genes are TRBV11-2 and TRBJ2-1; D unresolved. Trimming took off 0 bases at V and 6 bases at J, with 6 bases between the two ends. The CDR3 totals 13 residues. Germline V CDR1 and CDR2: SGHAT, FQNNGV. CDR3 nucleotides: TGTGCCAGCAGCTTAGATGTGTCCAATGAGCAGTTCTTC. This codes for CASSLDVSNEQFF.

CDR3 DNA: TGTGCCAGCAGCCCGGGTCCTACCTACGAGCAGTACTTC. It yields the protein CASSPGPTYEQYF. V and J are TRBV5-6 and TRBJ2-7; D not certain. Trimming took off 4 bases at V and 2 bases at J, with 10 bases between the two ends. Per the germline V gene, CDR1 is SGHDT and CDR2 is YYEEEE. This CDR3 is built from 13 residues.

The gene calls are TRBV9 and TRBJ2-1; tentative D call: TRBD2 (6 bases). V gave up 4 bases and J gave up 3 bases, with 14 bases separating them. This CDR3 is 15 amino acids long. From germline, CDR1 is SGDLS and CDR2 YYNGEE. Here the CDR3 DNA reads TGTGCCAGCAGCCCCCAAAGCGGGTACTACAATGAGCAGTTCTTC. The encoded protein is CASSPQSGYYNEQFF.

The CDR3 DNA reads as TGTGCCGACGAAGGGCTCTCTGGAAACACCATATATTTT. This codes for CADEGLSGNTIYF. This sequence joins TRBV7-9 and TRBJ1-3; D not certain. Germline V gives CDR1 SEHNR, CDR2 FQNEAQ (reference sequence). V lost 11 bases to trimming and J lost 0 bases, with 11 bases between them. This CDR3 region has 13 residues.

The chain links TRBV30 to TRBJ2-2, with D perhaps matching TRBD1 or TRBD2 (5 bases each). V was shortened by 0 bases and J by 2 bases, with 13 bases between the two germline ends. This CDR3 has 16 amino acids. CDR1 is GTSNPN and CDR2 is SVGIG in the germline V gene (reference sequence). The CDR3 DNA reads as TGTGCCTGGAGTGTATCGGGACGCAAAAACACCGGGGAGCTGTTTTTT. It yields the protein CAWSVSGRKNTGELFF.

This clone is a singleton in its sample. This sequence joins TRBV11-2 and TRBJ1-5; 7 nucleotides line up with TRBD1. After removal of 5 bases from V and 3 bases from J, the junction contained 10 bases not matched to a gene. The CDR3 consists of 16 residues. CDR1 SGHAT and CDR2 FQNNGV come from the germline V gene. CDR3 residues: CASSPLAGGNNQPQHF. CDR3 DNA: TGTGCCAGCAGCCCCTTGGCAGGGGGTAACAATCAGCCCCAGCATTTT.

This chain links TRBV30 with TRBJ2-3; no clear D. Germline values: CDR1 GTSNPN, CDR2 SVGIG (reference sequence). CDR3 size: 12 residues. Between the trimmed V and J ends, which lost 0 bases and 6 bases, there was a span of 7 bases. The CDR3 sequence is CAWSVRSDTQYF. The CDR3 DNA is TGTGCCTGGAGTGTACGTTCGGATACGCAGTATTTT.

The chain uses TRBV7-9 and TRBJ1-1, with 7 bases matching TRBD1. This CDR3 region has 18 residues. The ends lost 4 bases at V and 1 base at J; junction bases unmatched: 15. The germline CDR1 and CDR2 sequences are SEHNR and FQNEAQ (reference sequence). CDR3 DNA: TGTGCCAGCAGCTCTAATATCGGGGTAAACAGGGGGAACACTGAAGCTTTCTTT. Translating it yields CASSSNIGVNRGNTEAFF.